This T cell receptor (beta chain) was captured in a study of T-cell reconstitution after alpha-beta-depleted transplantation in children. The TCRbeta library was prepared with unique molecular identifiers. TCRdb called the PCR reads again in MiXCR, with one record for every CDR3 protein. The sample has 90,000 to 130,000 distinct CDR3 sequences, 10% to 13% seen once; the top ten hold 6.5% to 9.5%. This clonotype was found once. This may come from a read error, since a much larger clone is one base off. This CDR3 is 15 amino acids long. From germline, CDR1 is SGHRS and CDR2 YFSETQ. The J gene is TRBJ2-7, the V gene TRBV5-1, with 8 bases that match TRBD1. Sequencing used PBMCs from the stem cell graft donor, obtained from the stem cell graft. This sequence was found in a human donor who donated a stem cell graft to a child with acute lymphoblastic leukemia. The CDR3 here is CVSSRGDRTAYEQYF. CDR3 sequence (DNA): TGCGTCAGCTCCCGAGGGGACAGGACAGCCTACGAGCAGTACTTC. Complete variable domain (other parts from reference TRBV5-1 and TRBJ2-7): KAGVTQTPRYLIKTRGQQVTLSCSPISGHRSVSWYQQTPGQGLQFLFEYFSETQRNKGNFPGRFSGRQFSNSRSEMNVSTLELGDSALYLCVSSRGDRTAYEQYFGPGTRLTVT.